This entry lists 13 T cell receptor beta chains sequenced from one sample in a study of regulatory T cells in long-lasting Graves disease. Time point: newly diagnosed GD, antithyroid drugs for less than 3 months. The TCR library was made from RNA that had been extracted from PBMCs in TRIzol. Researchers made TCR beta libraries by using iRepertoire HTBI primers and running Arm-PCR on CDR3 regions. TCRdb re-analysed the multiplex PCR reads in MiXCR, keeping a single row per CDR3 protein. This sample yields 550,000 or so distinct CDR3 sequences, of which approximately 12% are seen a single time; almost 9% belongs to the top ten. These records were also assigned to another study, of T cells in Graves' hyperthyroidism and ophthalmopathy.

This specimen was peripheral blood mononuclear cells (PBMCs), taken at new diagnosis, from a patient treated with antithyroid drugs. The receptors derive from a woman aged 25 to 39 with Graves disease.

This clonotype was observed many times. The chain carries TRBV30 and TRBJ2-1; TRBD2 matches at 10 bases. V lost 0 bases and J lost 2; bases outside the gene matches: 10. The CDR3 contains 18 residues. The germline CDR1 and CDR2 sequences are GTSNPN and SVGIG (reference sequence). CDR3 amino acids: CAWSVRLAGDRAYNEQFF. CDR3 coding DNA: TGTGCCTGGAGTGTACGGCTAGCGGGAGATAGAGCCTACAATGAGCAGTTCTTC.

This clonotype was counted many times. The rearrangement uses TRBV6-1 and TRBJ2-2; D perhaps matches TRBD2 (5 bases). Between the trimmed V and J ends, which lost 7 bases and 5 bases, there was a span of 20 bases. CDR3 length: 16 residues. Germline V lookup: CDR1 MNHNS, CDR2 SASEGT. CDR3 in DNA: TGTGCCAGCATCTCCCGGGGTTCGGCCTGGACCGGGGAGCTGTTTTTT. It codes for CASISRGSAWTGELFF.

As for this clonotype: It may be a read error: a sequence one base away is much more abundant. The chain employs TRBV20-1 and TRBJ2-7, with TRBD2 identical over 9 bases. The CDR3 covers 16 residues. The trim removed 0 bases at V and 2 bases at J, leaving 8 bases unmatched. Germline CDR1 reads DFQATT; CDR2 reads SNEGSKA (reference sequence). CDR3 region: CSARDCGLAGTYEQYF. CDR3 DNA: TGCAGTGCTAGAGATTGTGGGCTAGCGGGGACCTACGAGCAGTACTTC.

This clonotype has more than one count but fewer than ten. The V gene is TRBV9, the J gene TRBJ2-3; D is unresolved. Trimming removed 1 base from V and 0 bases from J, with 9 bases in between. CDR3 length: 15 residues. CDR1 is SGDLS, CDR2 YYNGEE, per germline. Here the CDR3 reads CASSVYPGSTDTQYF. The CDR3 DNA sequence: TGTGCCAGCAGCGTATATCCAGGAAGCACAGATACGCAGTATTTT.

The table lists this clonotype with many counts. J is TRBJ1-1 and V is TRBV13; 9 bases agree with TRBD1. The CDR3 sequence is 15 residues long. CDR1 and CDR2 from the germline V gene are PRHDT and FYEKMQ (reference sequence). Germline trimming cut 0 bases from V and 3 bases from J; bases unmatched to any gene: 2. CDR3 sequence reads: CASSLGTGGDTEAFF. CDR3 bases: TGTGCCAGCAGCTTAGGGACAGGGGGGGACACTGAAGCTTTCTTT. Looking up the rest from reference TRBV13 and TRBJ1-1 gives the full variable domain: AAGVIQSPRHLIKEKRETATLKCYPIPRHDTVYWYQQGPGQDPQFLISFYEKMQSDKGSIPDRFSAQQFSDYHSELNMSSLELGDSALYFCASSLGTGGDTEAFFGQGTRLTVV.

The J gene is TRBJ2-1, the V gene TRBV7-9; TRBD2 matches at 7 bases. Germline V gene data show CDR1 as SEHNR and CDR2 as FQNEAQ (reference sequence). The V gene end was trimmed by 5 bases and the J gene end by 10 bases; junction bases not matched to a gene: 17. The CDR3 extends over 16 amino acids. The DNA of the CDR3 is TGTGCCAGCAGCCCTGCTTGGGGACGGGACTATTACGAGCAGTTCTTC. This codes for CASSPAWGRDYYEQFF.

On this clonotype: This likely traces to a read error, being one base from a far larger clone. This rearrangement joins TRBV11-3 to TRBJ2-1; D is unclear. The assigned J gene may be wrong: the sequence end matches TRBJ2-3 better. Germline V gene lookup returns CDR1 SGHNT and CDR2 YENEEA. This CDR3 has 12 amino acids. CDR3 DNA: TGTGCCAGCAGCTTATTCGTAGATACGCAGTATTTT. Its protein is CASSLFVDTQYF.

The sample holds many counts of this clonotype. The genes are TRBV2 and TRBJ2-5; 9 bases are a match to TRBD1. The CDR3 is made up of 17 amino acids. The trim removed 6 bases at V and 4 bases at J, leaving 15 bases unmatched. CDR1 and CDR2 (germline): SNHLY, FYNNEI. CDR3 nucleotides: TGTGCCAGCAGCCTCCTATCCGGGACAGGGATGGGAGAGACCCAGTACTTC. Protein sequence: CASSLLSGTGMGETQYF.

This clonotype was seen at least ten times. J is TRBJ2-3 and V is TRBV27, with D perhaps matching TRBD1 or TRBD2 (5 bases each). The CDR3 is 15 amino acids. Deletions cut 7 bases from V and 2 bases from J, with 16 bases between. Looked up from germline, CDR1 is MNHEY and CDR2 is SMNVEV (reference sequence). CDR3 nucleotide sequence: TGTGCCAGCAAGGGGACGGTAGGATACACAGATACGCAGTATTTT. This translates into CASKGTVGYTDTQYF.

Only a few counts were recorded for this clonotype. A much bigger clone sits one base away, suggesting this may be a read error. The J gene is TRBJ2-5, the V gene TRBV3-1; D might be TRBD2 (6 bases). Germline V gene lookup returns CDR1 LGHDT and CDR2 YNNKEL (reference sequence). The length of the CDR3 is 11 residues. CDR3: CASTVRETQCF. The CDR3 DNA reads as TGTGCCAGCACGGTTCGGGAGACCCAGTGCTTC.

This clonotype was recorded at least ten times. This chain joins TRBV28 and TRBJ1-6; a possible D gene is TRBD1 (6 bases). This CDR3 is built from 14 residues. V lost 2 bases and J 10 bases, leaving 12 bases between the germline ends. Per germline, CDR1 MDHEN and CDR2 SYDVKM. Written as DNA, the CDR3 is TGTGCCAGCAGTTTACCCAGGGGAGCCTCACCCCTCCACTTT. Translating gives CASSLPRGASPLHF.

The chain couples TRBV7-3 to TRBJ2-2; 10 bases are shared with TRBD1. Germline V gene lookup returns CDR1 SGHTA and CDR2 FQGTGA. CDR3 length: 15 amino acids. V shed 5 bases and J 6 bases; nucleotides not matched to a gene: 6. The CDR3 sequence is CASSDRDRGPGELFF. The DNA for the CDR3 is TGTGCCAGCAGCGACCGGGACAGGGGACCCGGGGAGCTGTTTTTT.

This chain's CDR3 is CSARVVSTQETQYF. CDR3 in DNA: TGCAGTGCTAGAGTTGTCAGCACGCAAGAGACCCAGTACTTC. The chain employs TRBV20-1 and TRBJ2-5; D is ambiguous. V was shortened by 1 base and J by 2 bases, with 11 bases between the two germline ends. This CDR3 spans 14 amino acids. The V gene's germline CDR1 is DFQATT and CDR2 SNEGSKA (reference sequence).